These 5 T cell receptor beta chains originate from one sample sequenced in a study of control samples from healthy donors and cancer patients. Here immunoSEQ multiplex PCR was the method, and the copy in TCRdb shows in-frame clones only, minus some. This table holds fewer than 200,000 clones, around nine tenths found once. The source material was blood. These receptors all stem from a man aged 25-40 years in good health.

The chain joins TRBV9 to TRBJ2-7; 9 positions match TRBD1. The germline V gene has CDR1 SGDLS and CDR2 YYNGEE. There are 18 residues in the CDR3. J lost 6 bases, V lost 0 bases, and 16 bases had no gene match. The CDR3 bases are TGTGCCAGCAGCGTAGGTCCTGTGCCTGGGACAGGGTCAGGCGAGCAGTACTTC. Translated: CASSVGPVPGTGSGEQYF.

This clone was counted between two and nine times. The V gene is TRBV6-5, the J gene TRBJ1-3, with 10 bases lining up with TRBD1. CDR3 length: 14 amino acids. The ends lost 6 bases at V and 4 bases at J; junction bases unmatched: 3. CDR1 is MNHEY and CDR2 is SVGAGI in the germline V gene. Here the CDR3 reads CASRTTGGGNTIYF. In DNA, the CDR3 is TGTGCCAGCAGAACGACAGGGGGCGGAAACACCATATATTTT.

The J gene is TRBJ2-7, the V gene TRBV14, with 9 bases fitting TRBD1. In germline, CDR1 is SGHDN, CDR2 FVKESK. V was pared by 6 bases and J by 3 bases, with 15 bases of the junction left unmatched. The CDR3 is 17 residues long. The CDR3 region has the DNA TGTGCCAGCAGAATTAGGTCGGGGACAGGGATTTTCTACGAGCAGTACTTC. Encoded protein: CASRIRSGTGIFYEQYF.

This chain connects TRBV27 to TRBJ2-3; no firm D call. This CDR3 has 12 residues. Germline CDR1 reads MNHEY; CDR2 reads SMNVEV (reference sequence). V was pared by 3 bases and J by 5 bases, with 6 bases between. CDR3 protein: CASSFEKDTQYF. CDR3 coding DNA: TGTGCCAGCAGTTTCGAGAAAGATACGCAGTATTTT.

V and J are TRBV28 and TRBJ2-1, with D perhaps matching TRBD2 (6 bases). The V end was cut by 3 bases, the J end by 6 bases, with 12 bases between. The CDR3 loop spans 14 amino acids. CDR1 and CDR2 from the germline V gene are MDHEN and SYDVKM. CDR3 amino acids: CASSFLLGGNEQFF. The DNA for the CDR3 is TGTGCCAGCAGTTTTCTTCTGGGGGGCAATGAGCAGTTCTTC.